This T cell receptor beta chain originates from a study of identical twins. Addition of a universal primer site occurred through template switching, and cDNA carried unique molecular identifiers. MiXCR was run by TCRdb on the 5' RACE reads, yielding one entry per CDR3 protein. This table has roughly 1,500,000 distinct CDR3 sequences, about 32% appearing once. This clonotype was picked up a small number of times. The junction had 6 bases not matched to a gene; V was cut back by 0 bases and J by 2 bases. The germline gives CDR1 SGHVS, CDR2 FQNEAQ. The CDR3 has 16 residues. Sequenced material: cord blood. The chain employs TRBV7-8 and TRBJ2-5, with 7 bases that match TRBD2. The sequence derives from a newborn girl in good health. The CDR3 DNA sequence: TGTGCCAGCAGCTTAGCGCCCCGGGGGGTTCAAGAGACCCAGTACTTC. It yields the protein CASSLAPRGVQETQYF. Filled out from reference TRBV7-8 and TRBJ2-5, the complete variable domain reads GAGVSQSPRYKVAKRGQDVALRCDPISGHVSLFWYQQALGQGPEFLTYFQNEAQLDKSGLPSDRFFAERPEGSVSTLKIQRTQQEDSAVYLCASSLAPRGVQETQYFGPGTRLLVL.